The rows below give T cell receptor beta chains drawn from one sample of a study of molecular identifiers for immune sequencing clone quantification. TCRdb passed the PCR reads through MiXCR, listing each CDR3 protein once. The table lists around 470,000 distinct CDR3 sequences, over 20% of them singletons, with about 0.8% in the top ten. Sequences were obtained from naive CD8+ T cells from blood, with Jurkat cell RNA spiked in. These receptors were taken from a human donor in good health. Some libraries in this study had Jurkat cell RNA spiked in. The CDR3 runs from the conserved cysteine through the conserved F or W. A D gene is named only where the DNA matches it firmly. Size is stated for part of the rows, as once, few or many counts, or as a class when the clone is expanded.

d_call: -; v_call: TRBV7-9; j_call: TRBJ2-5; clone_size: many; cdr3_aa: CASSSGAQETQYF; cdr3_nt: TGTGCCAGCAGCTCCGGGGCCCAAGAGACCCAGTACTTC
d_call: -; v_call: TRBV12-3/TRBV12-4; j_call: TRBJ1-4; clone_size: few; cdr3_aa: CASSVDIGGGKKLFF; cdr3_nt: TGTGCCAGCAGCGTGGACATCGGGGGAGGTAAAAAACTGTTTTTT
d_call: TRBD2; v_call: TRBV7-2; j_call: TRBJ2-3; clone_size: many; cdr3_aa: CASRSTSGRGLDTQYF; cdr3_nt: TGTGCCAGCAGATCAACCAGCGGGAGGGGGCTAGATACGCAGTATTTT
d_call: TRBD2; v_call: TRBV30; j_call: TRBJ2-3; clone_size: -; cdr3_aa: CARDLAGGTDTRYF; cdr3_nt: TGTGCCAGGGACCTAGCGGGGGGCACAGATACGCGGTATTTT
d_call: -; v_call: TRBV7-6; j_call: TRBJ1-3; clone_size: few; cdr3_aa: CASSLEPGNTIYF; cdr3_nt: TGTGCCAGCAGCTTAGAACCTGGAAACACCATATATTTT
d_call: -; v_call: TRBV4-1; j_call: TRBJ1-1; clone_size: many; cdr3_aa: CASSQVITENTEAFF; cdr3_nt: TGCGCCAGCAGCCAAGTTATAACCGAGAACACTGAAGCTTTCTTT
d_call: -; v_call: TRBV19; j_call: TRBJ2-7; clone_size: -; cdr3_aa: CASSMGATTYEQYF; cdr3_nt: TGTGCCAGTAGTATGGGGGCAACAACCTACGAGCAGTACTTC
d_call: -; v_call: TRBV24-1; j_call: TRBJ2-1; clone_size: many; cdr3_aa: CATSGQKNNEQFF; cdr3_nt: TGTGCCACCAGTGGCCAGAAGAACAATGAGCAGTTCTTC
d_call: TRBD1; v_call: TRBV4-3; j_call: TRBJ1-2; clone_size: -; cdr3_aa: CATKNIGTDYGYTF; cdr3_nt: TGCGCCACCAAAAATATCGGGACAGACTATGGCTACACCTTC
d_call: -; v_call: TRBV20-1; j_call: TRBJ1-2; clone_size: few; cdr3_aa: CSADSEGYTF; cdr3_nt: TGCAGTGCTGACAGTGAGGGCTACACCTTC
d_call: -; v_call: TRBV4-3; j_call: TRBJ2-4; clone_size: many; cdr3_aa: CASSQSKLAKNIQYF; cdr3_nt: TGCGCCAGCAGCCAGTCGAAGTTAGCCAAAAACATTCAGTACTTC
d_call: TRBD1; v_call: TRBV28; j_call: TRBJ2-7; clone_size: -; cdr3_aa: CASSRTGGGGILYEQYF; cdr3_nt: TGTGCCAGCAGCCGGACAGGGGGGGGAGGGATTCTCTACGAGCAGTACTTC
d_call: -; v_call: TRBV25-1; j_call: TRBJ1-2; clone_size: few; cdr3_aa: CASSESNRDDGYTF; cdr3_nt: TGTGCCAGCAGTGAATCGAACAGGGATGATGGCTACACCTTC
d_call: -; v_call: TRBV27; j_call: TRBJ2-7; clone_size: few; cdr3_aa: CASSLAGGDHVGLFYEQYF; cdr3_nt: TGTGCCAGCAGTTTAGCAGGAGGAGACCACGTTGGGCTCTTCTACGAGCAGTACTTC
d_call: -; v_call: TRBV7-6; j_call: TRBJ2-2; clone_size: many; cdr3_aa: CASSLAMGAGELFF; cdr3_nt: TGTGCCAGCAGCTTAGCGATGGGAGCCGGGGAGCTGTTTTTT
d_call: TRBD2; v_call: TRBV30; j_call: TRBJ2-3; clone_size: many; cdr3_aa: CAWMVSGLTDTQYF; cdr3_nt: TGTGCCTGGATGGTTAGCGGGCTCACAGATACGCAGTATTTT
d_call: -; v_call: TRBV7-9; j_call: TRBJ2-3; clone_size: few; cdr3_aa: CASSPPRGVDTTDTQYF; cdr3_nt: TGTGCCAGCAGCCCCCCCCGCGGGGTAGACACCACAGATACGCAGTATTTT
d_call: -; v_call: TRBV5-4; j_call: TRBJ2-7; clone_size: many; cdr3_aa: CASSRKALSYEQYF; cdr3_nt: TGTGCCAGCAGCAGGAAGGCCCTCTCCTACGAGCAGTACTTC